This entry is about one TCR beta chain. This sample stems from a study of T cell changes during pregnancy in multiple sclerosis. The data were produced by immunoSEQ multiplex PCR, yet TCRdb's version contains in-frame clones alone and is incomplete. Of about 59,000 clones listed, 93% are singletons. The receptor was isolated from a female donor with multiple sclerosis, enrolled in a pregnancy study. This specimen was CD8+ T cells from peripheral blood mononuclear cells, taken in the third trimester of pregnancy.

DNA of the CDR3: TGCGCCAGTTCGACTAGCGCCTGGAAGTTCTTC. Amino acids: CASSTSAWKFF. The chain links TRBV4-1 to TRBJ2-1; the match to TRBD2 covers 8 bases. The V gene end was trimmed by 9 bases and the J gene end by 14 bases; junction bases not matched to a gene: 9. The germline V gene encodes CDR1 MGHRA and CDR2 YSYEKL. The CDR3 loop spans 11 amino acids.